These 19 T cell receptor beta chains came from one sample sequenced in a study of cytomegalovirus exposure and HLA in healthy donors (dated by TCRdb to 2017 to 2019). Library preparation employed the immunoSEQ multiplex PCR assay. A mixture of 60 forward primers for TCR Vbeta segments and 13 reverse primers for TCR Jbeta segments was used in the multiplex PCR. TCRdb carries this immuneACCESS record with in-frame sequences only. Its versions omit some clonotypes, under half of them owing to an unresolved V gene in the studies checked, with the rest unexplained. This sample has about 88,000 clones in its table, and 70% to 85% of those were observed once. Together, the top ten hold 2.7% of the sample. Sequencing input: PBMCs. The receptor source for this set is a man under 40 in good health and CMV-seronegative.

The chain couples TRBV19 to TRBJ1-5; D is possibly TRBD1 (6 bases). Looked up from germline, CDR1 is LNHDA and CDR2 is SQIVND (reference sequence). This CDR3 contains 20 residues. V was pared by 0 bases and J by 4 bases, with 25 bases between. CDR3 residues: CASSIDPQATRTVRNQPQHF. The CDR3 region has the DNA TGTGCCAGTAGTATAGATCCCCAAGCCACCCGGACAGTGAGAAATCAGCCCCAGCATTTT.

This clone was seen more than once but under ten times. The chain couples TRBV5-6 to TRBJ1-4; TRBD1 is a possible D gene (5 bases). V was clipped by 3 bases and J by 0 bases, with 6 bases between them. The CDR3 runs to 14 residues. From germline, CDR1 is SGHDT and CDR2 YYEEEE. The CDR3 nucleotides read TGTGCCAGCAGCTGGACATCAACTAATGAAAAACTGTTTTTT. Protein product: CASSWTSTNEKLFF.

CDR3 protein: CASSVGEDRAYEQYF. DNA of the CDR3: TGTGCCAGCAGCGTAGGGGAGGACAGGGCCTACGAGCAGTACTTC. V is TRBV9 and J is TRBJ2-7, with 8 bases lining up with TRBD1. The CDR3 is made up of 15 amino acids. From germline, CDR1 is SGDLS and CDR2 YYNGEE. Unmatched junction bases numbered 4, after V lost 0 bases and J lost 2 bases.

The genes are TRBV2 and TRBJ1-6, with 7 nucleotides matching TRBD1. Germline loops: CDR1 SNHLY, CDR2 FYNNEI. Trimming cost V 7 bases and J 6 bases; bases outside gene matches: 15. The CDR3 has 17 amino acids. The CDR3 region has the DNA TGTGCCAGCACGGCCTCAGCAGGGGGTTCGTCTAATTCACCCCTCCACTTT. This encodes CASTASAGGSSNSPLHF.

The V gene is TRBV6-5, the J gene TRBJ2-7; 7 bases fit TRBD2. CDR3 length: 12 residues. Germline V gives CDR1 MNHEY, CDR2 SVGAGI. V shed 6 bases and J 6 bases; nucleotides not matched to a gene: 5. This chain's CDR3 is CASSDWGGEQYF. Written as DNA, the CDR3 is TGTGCCAGCAGCGATTGGGGGGGCGAGCAGTACTTC.

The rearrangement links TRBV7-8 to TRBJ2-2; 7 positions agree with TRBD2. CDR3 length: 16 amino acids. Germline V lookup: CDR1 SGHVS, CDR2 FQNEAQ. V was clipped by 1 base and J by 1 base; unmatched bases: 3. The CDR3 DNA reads TGTGCCAGCAGCTTAGGCGGCGGGGGGAACACCGGGGAGCTGTTTTTT. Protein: CASSLGGGGNTGELFF.

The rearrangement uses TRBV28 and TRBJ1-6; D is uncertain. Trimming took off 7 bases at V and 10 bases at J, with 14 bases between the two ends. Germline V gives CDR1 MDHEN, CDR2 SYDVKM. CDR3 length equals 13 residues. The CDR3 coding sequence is TGTGCCAGCATCCCGAGGCGCCTGTCACCCCTCCACTTT. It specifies CASIPRRLSPLHF.

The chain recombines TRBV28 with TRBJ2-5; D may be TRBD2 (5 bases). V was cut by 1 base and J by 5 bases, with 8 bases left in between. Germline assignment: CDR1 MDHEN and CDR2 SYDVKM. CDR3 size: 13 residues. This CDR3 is CASSLFPGETQYF. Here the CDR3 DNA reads TGTGCCAGCAGTTTATTCCCGGGGGAGACCCAGTACTTC. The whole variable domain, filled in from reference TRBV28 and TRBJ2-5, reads DVKVTQSSRYLVKRTGEKVFLECVQDMDHENMFWYRQDPGLGLRLIYFSYDVKMKEKGDIPEGYSVSREKKERFSLILESASTNQTSMYLCASSLFPGETQYFGPGTRLLVL.

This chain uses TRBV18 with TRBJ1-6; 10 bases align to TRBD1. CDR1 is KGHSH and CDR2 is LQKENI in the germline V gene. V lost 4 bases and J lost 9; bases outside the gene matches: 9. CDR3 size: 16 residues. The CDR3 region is CASSQTPTGGVSPLHF. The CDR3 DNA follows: TGTGCCAGCTCACAAACCCCGACAGGGGGCGTTTCACCCCTCCACTTT.

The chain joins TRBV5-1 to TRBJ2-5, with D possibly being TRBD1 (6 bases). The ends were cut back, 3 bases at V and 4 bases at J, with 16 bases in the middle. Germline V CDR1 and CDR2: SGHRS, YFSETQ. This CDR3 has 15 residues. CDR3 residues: CASSSLGASGETQYF. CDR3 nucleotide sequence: TGCGCCAGCAGCTCCCTGGGGGCTTCTGGAGAGACCCAGTACTTC.

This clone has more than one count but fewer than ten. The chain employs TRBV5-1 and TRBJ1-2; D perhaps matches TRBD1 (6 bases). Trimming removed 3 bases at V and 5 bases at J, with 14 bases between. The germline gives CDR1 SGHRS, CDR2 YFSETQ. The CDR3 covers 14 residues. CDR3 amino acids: CASSSTRDTYGYTF. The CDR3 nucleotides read TGCGCCAGCAGCTCCACTCGGGACACTTATGGCTACACCTTC.

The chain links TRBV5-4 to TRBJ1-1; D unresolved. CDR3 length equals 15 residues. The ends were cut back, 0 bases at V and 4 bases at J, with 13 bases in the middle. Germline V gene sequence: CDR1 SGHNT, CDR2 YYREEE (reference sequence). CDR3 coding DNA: TGTGCCAGCAGCTTGGCGCGCGGGTCGGTCACTGAAGCTTTCTTT. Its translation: CASSLARGSVTEAFF.

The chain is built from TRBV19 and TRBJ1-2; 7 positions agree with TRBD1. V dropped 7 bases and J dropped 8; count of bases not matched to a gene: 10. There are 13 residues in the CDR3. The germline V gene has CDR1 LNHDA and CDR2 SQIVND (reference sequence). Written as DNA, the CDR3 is TGTGCCAGTACCTTCGACAGGGATCGCGGCTACACCTTC. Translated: CASTFDRDRGYTF.

The CDR3 sequence is CASRAGGAIGDQPQHF. The DNA of the CDR3 is TGTGCCAGTAGGGCAGGGGGCGCGATAGGGGATCAGCCCCAGCATTTT. The chain couples TRBV19 to TRBJ1-5, with TRBD1 identical over 8 bases. V dropped 6 bases and J dropped 5; count of bases not matched to a gene: 12. The germline gives CDR1 LNHDA, CDR2 SQIVND (reference sequence). The CDR3 length is 16 residues.

CDR3 in DNA: TGTGCCAGCAGTAGACAGGGCATGGGGGAGACCCAGTACTTC. Encoded protein: CASSRQGMGETQYF. The rearrangement links TRBV6-5 to TRBJ2-5, with 7 bases that match TRBD1. The CDR3 sequence is 14 residues long. The V segment lost 5 bases and the J segment 5 bases; nucleotides outside the gene matches: 8. Germline V gene sequence: CDR1 MNHEY, CDR2 SVGAGI.

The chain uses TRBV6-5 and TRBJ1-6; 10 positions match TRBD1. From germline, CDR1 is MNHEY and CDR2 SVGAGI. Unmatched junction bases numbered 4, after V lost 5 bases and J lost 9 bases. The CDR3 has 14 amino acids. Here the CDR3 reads CASSARDRGSPLHF. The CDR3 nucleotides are TGTGCCAGCAGTGCCCGGGACAGGGGTTCACCCCTCCACTTT.

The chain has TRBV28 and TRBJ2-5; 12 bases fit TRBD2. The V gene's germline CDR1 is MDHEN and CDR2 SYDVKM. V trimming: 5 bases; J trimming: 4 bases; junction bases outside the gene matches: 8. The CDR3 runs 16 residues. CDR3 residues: CASSPPLLAGGETQYF. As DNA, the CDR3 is TGTGCCAGCAGTCCTCCCTTACTAGCGGGGGGAGAGACCCAGTACTTC.

The CDR3, as DNA: TGCGCCAGCAGCTTGGACTCCTCGGACAGGGGTCGGGAGCAGTACTTC. Translated, it gives CASSLDSSDRGREQYF. The genes are TRBV5-1 and TRBJ2-7; 9 nucleotides match TRBD1. The germline V gene encodes CDR1 SGHRS and CDR2 YFSETQ. Trimming cost V 0 bases and J 7 bases; bases outside gene matches: 11. This CDR3 is 16 amino acids long.

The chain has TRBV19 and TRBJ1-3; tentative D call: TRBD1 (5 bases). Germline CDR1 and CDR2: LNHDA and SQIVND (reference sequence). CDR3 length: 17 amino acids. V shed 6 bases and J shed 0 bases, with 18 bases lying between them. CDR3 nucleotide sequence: TGTGCCAGTAGAGAGGCCACAGGCCCGAGCTCTGGAAACACCATATATTTT. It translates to CASREATGPSSGNTIYF.